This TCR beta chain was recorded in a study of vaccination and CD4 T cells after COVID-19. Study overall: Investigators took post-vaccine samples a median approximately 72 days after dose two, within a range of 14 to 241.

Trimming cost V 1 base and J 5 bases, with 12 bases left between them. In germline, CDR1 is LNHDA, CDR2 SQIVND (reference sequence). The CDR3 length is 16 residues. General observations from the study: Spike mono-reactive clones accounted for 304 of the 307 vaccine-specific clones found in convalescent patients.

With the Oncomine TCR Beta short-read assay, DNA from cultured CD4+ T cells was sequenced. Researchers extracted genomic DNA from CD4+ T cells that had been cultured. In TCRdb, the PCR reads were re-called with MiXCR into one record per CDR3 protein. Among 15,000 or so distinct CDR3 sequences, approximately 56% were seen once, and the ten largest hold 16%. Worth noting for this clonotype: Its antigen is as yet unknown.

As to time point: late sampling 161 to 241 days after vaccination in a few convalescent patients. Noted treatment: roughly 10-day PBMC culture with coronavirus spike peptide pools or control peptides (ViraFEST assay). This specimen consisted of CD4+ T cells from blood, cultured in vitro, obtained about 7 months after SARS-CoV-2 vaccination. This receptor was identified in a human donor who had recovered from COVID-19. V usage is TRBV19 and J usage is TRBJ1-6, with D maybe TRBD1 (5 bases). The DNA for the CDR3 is TGTGCCAGTAGTATAGGGCAGGGAGCAAATAATTCACCCCTCCACTTT. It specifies CASSIGQGANNSPLHF.